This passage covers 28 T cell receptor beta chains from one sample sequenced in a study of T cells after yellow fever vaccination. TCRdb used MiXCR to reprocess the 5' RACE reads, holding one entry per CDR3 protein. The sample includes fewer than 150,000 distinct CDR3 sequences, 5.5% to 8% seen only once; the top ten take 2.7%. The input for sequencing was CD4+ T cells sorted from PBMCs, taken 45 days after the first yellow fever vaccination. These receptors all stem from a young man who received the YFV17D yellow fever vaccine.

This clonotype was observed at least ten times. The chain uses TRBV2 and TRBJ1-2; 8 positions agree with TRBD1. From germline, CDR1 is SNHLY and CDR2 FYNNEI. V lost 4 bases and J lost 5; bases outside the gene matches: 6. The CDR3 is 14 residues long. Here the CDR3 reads CASSGTGILYGYTF. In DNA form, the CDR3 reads TGTGCCAGCAGTGGGACAGGGATCCTTTATGGCTACACCTTC.

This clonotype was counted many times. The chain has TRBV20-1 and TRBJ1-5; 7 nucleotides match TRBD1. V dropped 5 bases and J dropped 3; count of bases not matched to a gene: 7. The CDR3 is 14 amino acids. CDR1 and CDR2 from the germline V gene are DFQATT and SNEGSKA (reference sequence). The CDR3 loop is CSALPGQLNQPQHF. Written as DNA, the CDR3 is TGCAGTGCTCTCCCGGGACAGCTCAATCAGCCCCAGCATTTT.

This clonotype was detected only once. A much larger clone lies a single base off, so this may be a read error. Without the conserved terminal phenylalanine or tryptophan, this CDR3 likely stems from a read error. The CDR3 reads CSVVERVGEQFI. Here the CDR3 DNA reads TGCAGCGTTGTGGAGAGGGTGGGTGAGCAGTTCATC. The chain is built from TRBV29-1 and TRBJ2-1; D is perhaps TRBD2 (5 bases). This CDR3 comprises 12 residues. The germline V gene encodes CDR1 SQVTM and CDR2 ANQGSEA. V was cut by 4 bases and J by 9 bases, with 13 bases left in between.

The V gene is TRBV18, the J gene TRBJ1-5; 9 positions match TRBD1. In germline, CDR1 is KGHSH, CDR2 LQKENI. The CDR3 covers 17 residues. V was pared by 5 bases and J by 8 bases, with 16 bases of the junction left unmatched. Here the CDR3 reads CASSSRPGQGLTEPQHF. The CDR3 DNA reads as TGTGCCAGCTCATCCCGACCGGGACAGGGTTTGACGGAGCCCCAGCATTTT.

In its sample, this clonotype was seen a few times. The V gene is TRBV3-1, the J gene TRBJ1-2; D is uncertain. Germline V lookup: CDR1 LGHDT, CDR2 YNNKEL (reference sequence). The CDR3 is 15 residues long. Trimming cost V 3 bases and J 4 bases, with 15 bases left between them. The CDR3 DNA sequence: TGTGCCAGCAGCCAGGCCCGGTTTTTCACCTATGGCTACACCTTC. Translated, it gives CASSQARFFTYGYTF. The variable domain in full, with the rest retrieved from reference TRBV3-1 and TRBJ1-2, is DTAVSQTPKYLVTQMGNDKSIKCEQNLGHDTMYWYKQDSKKFLKIMFSYNNKELIINETVPNRFSPKSPDKAHLNLHINSLELGDSAVYFCASSQARFFTYGYTFGSGTRLTVV.

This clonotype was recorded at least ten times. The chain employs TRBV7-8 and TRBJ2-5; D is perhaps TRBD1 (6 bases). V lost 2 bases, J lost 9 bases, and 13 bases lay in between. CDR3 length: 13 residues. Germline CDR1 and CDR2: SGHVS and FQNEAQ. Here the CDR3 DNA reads TGTGCCAGCAGCTTACCCCGACAGGACTCCCAGTACTTC. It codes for CASSLPRQDSQYF.

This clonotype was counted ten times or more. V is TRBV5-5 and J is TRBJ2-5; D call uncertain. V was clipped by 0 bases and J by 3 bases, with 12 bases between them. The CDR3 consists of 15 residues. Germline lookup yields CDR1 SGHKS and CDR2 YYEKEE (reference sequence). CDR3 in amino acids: CASSLGNPSKETQYF. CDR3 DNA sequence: TGTGCCAGCAGCTTGGGTAACCCTTCGAAAGAGACCCAGTACTTC.

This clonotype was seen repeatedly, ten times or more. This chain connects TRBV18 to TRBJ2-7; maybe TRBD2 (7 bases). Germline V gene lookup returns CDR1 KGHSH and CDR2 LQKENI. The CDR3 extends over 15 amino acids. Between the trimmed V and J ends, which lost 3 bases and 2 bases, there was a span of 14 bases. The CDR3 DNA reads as TGTGCCAGCTCACCGGGCGGGGGCATCGCCTACGAGCAGTACGTC. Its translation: CASSPGGGIAYEQYV.

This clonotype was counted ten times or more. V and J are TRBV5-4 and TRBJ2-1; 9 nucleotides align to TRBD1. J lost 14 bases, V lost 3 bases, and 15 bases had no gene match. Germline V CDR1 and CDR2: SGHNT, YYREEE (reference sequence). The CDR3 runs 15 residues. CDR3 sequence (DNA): TGTGCCAGCAGCTACGACCGGGGACAGGGCTGGTCGGAGTTCTTC. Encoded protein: CASSYDRGQGWSEFF. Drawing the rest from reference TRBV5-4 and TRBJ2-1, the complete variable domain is ETGVTQSPTHLIKTRGQQVTLRCSSQSGHNTVSWYQQALGQGPQFIFQYYREEENGRGNFPPRFSGLQFPNYSSELNVNALELDDSALYLCASSYDRGQGWSEFFGPGTRLTVL.

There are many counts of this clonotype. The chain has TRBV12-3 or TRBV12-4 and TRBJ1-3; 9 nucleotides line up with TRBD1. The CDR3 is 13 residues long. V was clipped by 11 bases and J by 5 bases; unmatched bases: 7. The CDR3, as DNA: TGTGCCGGAGACGACAGGGGGAGAAACACCATATATTTT. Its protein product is CAGDDRGRNTIYF.

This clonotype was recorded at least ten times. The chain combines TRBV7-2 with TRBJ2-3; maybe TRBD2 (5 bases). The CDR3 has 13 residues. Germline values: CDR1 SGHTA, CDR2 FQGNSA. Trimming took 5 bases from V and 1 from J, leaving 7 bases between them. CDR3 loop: CASSGAGTDTQYF. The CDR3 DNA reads TGTGCCAGCAGCGGAGCGGGCACAGATACGCAGTATTTT.

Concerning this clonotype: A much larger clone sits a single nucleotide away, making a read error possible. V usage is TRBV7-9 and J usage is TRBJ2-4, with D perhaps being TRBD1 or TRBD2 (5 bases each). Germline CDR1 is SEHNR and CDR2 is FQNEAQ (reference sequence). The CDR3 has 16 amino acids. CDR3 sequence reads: CDSSFGDRGAKNIQYF. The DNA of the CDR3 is TGTGACAGCAGCTTCGGGGATAGGGGAGCCAAAAACATTCAGTACTTC.

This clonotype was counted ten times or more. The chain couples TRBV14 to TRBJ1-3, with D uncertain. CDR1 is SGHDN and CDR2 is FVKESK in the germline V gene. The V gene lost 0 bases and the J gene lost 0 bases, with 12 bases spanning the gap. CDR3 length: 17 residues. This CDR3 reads CASSQEPTASSGNTIYF. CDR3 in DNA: TGTGCCAGCAGCCAAGAGCCGACCGCGAGCTCTGGAAACACCATATATTTT.

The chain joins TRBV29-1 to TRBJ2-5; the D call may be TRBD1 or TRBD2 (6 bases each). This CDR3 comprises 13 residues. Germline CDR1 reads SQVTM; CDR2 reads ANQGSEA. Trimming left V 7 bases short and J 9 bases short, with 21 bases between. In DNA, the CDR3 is TGCAGCGGCCGGGACACCGCGTGGGGGGCCCAGTACTTC. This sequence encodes CSGRDTAWGAQYF. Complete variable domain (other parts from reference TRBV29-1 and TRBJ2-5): SAVISQKPSRDICQRGTSLTIQCQVDSQVTMMFWYRQQPGQSLTLIATANQGSEATYESGFVIDKFPISRPNLTFSTLTVSNMSPEDSSIYLCSGRDTAWGAQYFGPGTRLLVL.

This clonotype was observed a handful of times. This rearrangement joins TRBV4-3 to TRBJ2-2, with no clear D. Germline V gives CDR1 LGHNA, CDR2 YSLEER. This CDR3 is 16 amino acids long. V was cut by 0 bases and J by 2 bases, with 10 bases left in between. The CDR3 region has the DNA TGCGCCAGCAGCCAAGAAACCGGGTTAAACACCGGGGAGCTGTTTTTT. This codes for CASSQETGLNTGELFF.

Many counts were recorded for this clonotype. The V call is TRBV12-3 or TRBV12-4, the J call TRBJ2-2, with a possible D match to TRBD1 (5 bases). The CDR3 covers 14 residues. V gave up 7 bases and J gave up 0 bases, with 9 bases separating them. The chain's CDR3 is CASTRQSNTGELFF. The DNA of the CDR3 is TGTGCCAGCACAAGACAGTCGAACACCGGGGAGCTGTTTTTT.

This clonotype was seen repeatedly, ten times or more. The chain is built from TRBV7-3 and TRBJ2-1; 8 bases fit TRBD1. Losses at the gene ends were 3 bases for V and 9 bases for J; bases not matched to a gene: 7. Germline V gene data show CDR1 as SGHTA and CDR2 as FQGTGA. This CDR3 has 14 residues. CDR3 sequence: CASSLDRAEREQFF. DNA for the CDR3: TGTGCCAGCAGCTTGGACAGGGCGGAACGTGAGCAGTTCTTC.

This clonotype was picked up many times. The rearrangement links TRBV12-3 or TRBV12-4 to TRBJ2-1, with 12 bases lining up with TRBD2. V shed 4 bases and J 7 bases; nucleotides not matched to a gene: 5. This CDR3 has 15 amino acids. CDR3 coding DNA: TGTGCCAGCAGTTCTTGGACTAGCGGGGTAAATGAGCAGTTCTTC. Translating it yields CASSSWTSGVNEQFF.

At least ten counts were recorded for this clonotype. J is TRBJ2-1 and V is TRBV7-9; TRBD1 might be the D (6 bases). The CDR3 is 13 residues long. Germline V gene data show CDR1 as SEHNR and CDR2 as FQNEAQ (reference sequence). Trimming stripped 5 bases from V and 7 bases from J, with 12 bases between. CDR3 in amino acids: CASSLDSRNEQFF. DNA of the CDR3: TGTGCCAGCAGCCTGGACAGCAGGAATGAGCAGTTCTTC.

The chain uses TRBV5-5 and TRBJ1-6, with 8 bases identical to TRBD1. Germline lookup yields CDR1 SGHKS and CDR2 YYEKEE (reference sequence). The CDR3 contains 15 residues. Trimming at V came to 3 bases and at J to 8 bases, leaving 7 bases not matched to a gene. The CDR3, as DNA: TGTGCCAGCAGCTACGGACAGGGAAGGGATTCACCCCTCCACTTT. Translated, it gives CASSYGQGRDSPLHF.

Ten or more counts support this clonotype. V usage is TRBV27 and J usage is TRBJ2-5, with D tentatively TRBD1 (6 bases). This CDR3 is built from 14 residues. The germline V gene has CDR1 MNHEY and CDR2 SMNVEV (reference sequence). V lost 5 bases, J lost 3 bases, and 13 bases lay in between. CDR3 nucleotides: TGTGCCAGCAGTCCAGCTGGACAGAAAGAGACCCAGTACTTC. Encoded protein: CASSPAGQKETQYF.

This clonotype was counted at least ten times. CDR3 bases: TGCGCCAGCAGCCAAGTAACAGGCAACTATGGCTACACCTTC. Residues: CASSQVTGNYGYTF. The chain uses TRBV4-3 and TRBJ1-2; maybe TRBD1 (5 bases). This CDR3 has 14 residues. Looked up from germline, CDR1 is LGHNA and CDR2 is YSLEER. V was cut by 1 base and J by 2 bases, with 8 bases left in between.

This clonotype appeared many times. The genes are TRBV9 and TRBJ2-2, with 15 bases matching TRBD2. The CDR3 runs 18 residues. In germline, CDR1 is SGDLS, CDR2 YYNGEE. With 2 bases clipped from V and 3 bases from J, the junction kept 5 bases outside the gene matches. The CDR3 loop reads CASSVGLAGGLYTGELFF. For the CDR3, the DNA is TGTGCCAGCAGCGTTGGACTAGCGGGGGGGCTTTACACCGGGGAGCTGTTTTTT. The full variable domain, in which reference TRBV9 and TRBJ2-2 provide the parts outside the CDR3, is DSGVTQTPKHLITATGQRVTLRCSPRSGDLSVYWYQQSLDQGLQFLIQYYNGEERAKGNILERFSAQQFPDLHSELNLSSLELGDSALYFCASSVGLAGGLYTGELFFGEGSRLTVL.

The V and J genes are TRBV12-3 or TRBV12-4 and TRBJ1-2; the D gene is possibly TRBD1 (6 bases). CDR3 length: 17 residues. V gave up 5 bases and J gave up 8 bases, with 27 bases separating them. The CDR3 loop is CASSPIWGRTRRDGYTF. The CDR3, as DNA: TGTGCCAGCAGTCCCATTTGGGGGCGGACGCGGAGGGACGGCTACACCTTC.

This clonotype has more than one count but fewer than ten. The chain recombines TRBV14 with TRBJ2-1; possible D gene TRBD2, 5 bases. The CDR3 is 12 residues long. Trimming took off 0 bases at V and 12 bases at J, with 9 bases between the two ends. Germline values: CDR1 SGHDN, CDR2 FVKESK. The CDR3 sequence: CASSQDRGRQFF. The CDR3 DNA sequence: TGTGCCAGCAGCCAAGATCGTGGGAGGCAGTTCTTC.

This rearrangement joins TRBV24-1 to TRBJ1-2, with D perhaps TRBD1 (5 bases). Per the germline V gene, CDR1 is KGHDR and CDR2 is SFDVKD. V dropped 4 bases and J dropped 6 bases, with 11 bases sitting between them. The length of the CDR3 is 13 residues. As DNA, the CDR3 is TGTGCCACCAGTGACCCCGGGACGGATGGCTACACCTTC. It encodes CATSDPGTDGYTF.

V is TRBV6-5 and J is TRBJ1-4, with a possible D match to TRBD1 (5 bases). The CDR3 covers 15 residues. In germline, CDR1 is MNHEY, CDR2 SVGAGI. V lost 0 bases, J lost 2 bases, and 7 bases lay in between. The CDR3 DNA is TGTGCCAGCAGTTACTCGCGGGGGACTAATGAAAAACTGTTTTTT. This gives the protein CASSYSRGTNEKLFF.

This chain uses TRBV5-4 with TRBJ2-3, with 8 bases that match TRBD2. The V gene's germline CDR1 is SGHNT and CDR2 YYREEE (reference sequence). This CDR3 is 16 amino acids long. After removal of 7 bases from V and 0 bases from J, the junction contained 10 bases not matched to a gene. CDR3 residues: CASVPGGARSTDTQYF. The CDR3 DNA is TGTGCCAGCGTACCCGGGGGGGCGCGAAGCACAGATACGCAGTATTTT.